The 15 T cell receptor beta chains below all came from one sample that was sequenced in a study of response to subunit inactivated influenza vaccine. TCRdb redid the calling of the RT-PCR reads with MiXCR, one entry per CDR3 protein. Of 500,000 to 600,000 distinct CDR3 sequences detected, 14% appear once; the ten largest clones hold 8.5% to 14%. This sample comprised PBMCs from blood, obtained roughly 12 days after vaccination. These receptors all stem from a middle-aged man who received an inactivated influenza vaccine.

This clonotype showed up just a few times. The J gene is TRBJ2-1, the V gene TRBV20-1, with TRBD2 identical over 8 bases. Trimming removed 1 base from V and 3 bases from J; junction bases left unmatched: 8. The CDR3 loop spans 16 amino acids. Per the germline V gene, CDR1 is DFQATT and CDR2 is SNEGSKA (reference sequence). DNA of the CDR3: TGCAGTGCTAGAGTGGCGGGGGGACGACACTACAATGAGCAGTTCTTC. Its translation is CSARVAGGRHYNEQFF.

At least ten counts were recorded for this clonotype. The chain combines TRBV25-1 with TRBJ2-3; D ambiguous. Trimming pared 3 bases from V and 1 base from J, leaving 14 bases between. Per the germline V gene, CDR1 is MGHDK and CDR2 is SYGVNS. This CDR3 has 16 residues. The CDR3 DNA is TGTGCCAGCAGTGACTGGACGGCAGTGGGCACAGATACGCAGTATTTT. This codes for CASSDWTAVGTDTQYF.

This clonotype was counted only a few times. The rearrangement joins TRBV18 to TRBJ1-6; possibly TRBD1 for D (5 bases). Looked up from germline, CDR1 is KGHSH and CDR2 is LQKENI. V shed 1 base and J shed 0 bases, with 7 bases lying between them. The CDR3 has 16 amino acids. Here the CDR3 DNA reads TGTGCCAGCTCACCACAGGGGAGCTCCTATAATTCACCCCTCCACTTT. Its translation is CASSPQGSSYNSPLHF.

This clonotype was observed many times. The chain couples TRBV11-2 to TRBJ2-1, with TRBD1 identical over 7 bases. This CDR3 contains 14 residues. Unmatched junction bases numbered 11, after V lost 7 bases and J lost 8 bases. Looked up from germline, CDR1 is SGHAT and CDR2 is FQNNGV. CDR3 region: CASKNRGFSDEQFF. CDR3 in DNA: TGTGCCAGCAAAAACAGGGGATTTAGCGATGAGCAGTTCTTC.

The V call is TRBV10-3, the J call TRBJ2-7, with a tentative D call TRBD1 (5 bases). CDR3 size: 13 residues. The ends were cut back, 2 bases at V and 2 bases at J, with 7 bases in the middle. In germline, CDR1 is ENHRY, CDR2 SYGVKD. The CDR3 DNA reads as TGTGCCATCAGTGAGGGGGCAGCCTACGAGCAGTACTTC. Translation gives CAISEGAAYEQYF.

The chain links TRBV11-1 to TRBJ2-7, with TRBD1 as a possible D gene (6 bases). Trimming shortened V by 1 base and J by 0 bases, and 22 bases separated the two germline ends. The CDR3 consists of 19 residues. Germline assignment: CDR1 SGHAT and CDR2 FQDESV (reference sequence). The CDR3 protein is CASSLVYRVRNVSSYEQYF. Here the CDR3 DNA reads TGTGCCAGCAGCTTAGTGTACAGGGTCAGAAACGTCAGCTCCTACGAGCAGTACTTC.

The chain is built from TRBV7-7 and TRBJ2-5; D is undetermined. V was pared by 3 bases and J by 4 bases, with 15 bases between. Germline lookup yields CDR1 SSHAT and CDR2 FNYEAQ (reference sequence). The CDR3 covers 15 residues. The CDR3 sequence is CASSLVPGIGETQYF. In DNA, the CDR3 is TGTGCCAGCAGCTTGGTCCCGGGTATCGGAGAGACCCAGTACTTC.

There are a few counts of this clonotype. The chain combines TRBV20-1 with TRBJ2-7, with no clear D. The V gene lost 6 bases and the J gene lost 2 bases, with 17 bases spanning the gap. The CDR3 has 14 residues. Germline V gene lookup returns CDR1 DFQATT and CDR2 SNEGSKA (reference sequence). This chain's CDR3 is CSALKLDFTYEQYF. CDR3 nucleotide sequence: TGCAGTGCCTTGAAACTTGACTTTACCTACGAGCAGTACTTC.

The CDR3 DNA reads as TGCAGTGCTAGAGATCTTGGGGGGGTATCCTACGAGCAGTACTTC. Translated, it gives CSARDLGGVSYEQYF. The rearrangement links TRBV20-1 to TRBJ2-7, with TRBD2 identical over 7 bases. The V and J ends lost 0 bases and 1 base, in that order; junction bases with no gene match: 6. The CDR3 extends over 15 amino acids. Germline V CDR1 and CDR2: DFQATT, SNEGSKA (reference sequence).

The chain is built from TRBV30 and TRBJ2-1; no definite D call. Germline V gives CDR1 GTSNPN, CDR2 SVGIG (reference sequence). The V end was cut by 3 bases, the J end by 7 bases, with 7 bases between. CDR3 length equals 11 residues. The CDR3 region has the DNA TGTGCCTGGAGGGCCGGGAATGAGCAGTTCTTC. It encodes CAWRAGNEQFF.

Only a few counts were recorded for this clonotype. The CDR3 loop is CASSPRAGGDTDTQYF. The CDR3 DNA follows: TGTGCCAGCTCACCCCGCGCGGGGGGCGACACAGATACGCAGTATTTT. The V and J genes are TRBV18 and TRBJ2-3, with 8 bases matching TRBD2. With V trimmed by 3 bases and J by 2 bases, 7 bases remained unmatched. This CDR3 contains 16 residues. Per the germline V gene, CDR1 is KGHSH and CDR2 is LQKENI.

This clonotype was picked up a small number of times. The V call is TRBV4-1, the J call TRBJ2-3, with D perhaps TRBD1 (5 bases). Between the trimmed V and J ends, which lost 0 bases and 7 bases, there was a span of 17 bases. The germline CDR1 and CDR2 sequences are MGHRA and YSYEKL. This CDR3 has 16 residues. CDR3 bases: TGCGCCAGCAGCCAAGATTTTAGCCAGGGTCTGCATACGCAGTATTTT. Translated, it gives CASSQDFSQGLHTQYF.

The table lists this clonotype with a few counts. The chain employs TRBV6-5 and TRBJ1-2; 8 bases map to TRBD1. The CDR3 loop spans 16 amino acids. V lost 0 bases to trimming and J lost 2 bases; unmatched junction nucleotides: 5. Germline assignment: CDR1 MNHEY and CDR2 SVGAGI. The chain's CDR3 is CASSYSTGQGNYGYTF. The CDR3 region has the DNA TGTGCCAGCAGTTACTCCACCGGACAGGGAAACTATGGCTACACCTTC.

This chain joins TRBV20-1 and TRBJ1-5; 7 bases align to TRBD1. The germline gives CDR1 DFQATT, CDR2 SNEGSKA (reference sequence). V shed 4 bases and J 1 base; nucleotides not matched to a gene: 10. CDR3 size: 16 residues. This CDR3 is CSAKEQGRRSNQPQHF. The CDR3 DNA reads TGCAGTGCTAAGGAACAGGGGCGGAGGAGCAATCAGCCCCAGCATTTT.

The chain uses TRBV7-6 and TRBJ2-3; 9 bases align to TRBD2. Losses at the gene ends were 4 bases for V and 5 bases for J; bases not matched to a gene: 10. This CDR3 spans 16 amino acids. Germline V gene lookup returns CDR1 SGHVS and CDR2 FNYEAQ. The CDR3 sequence: CASSSEGSGGIDTQYF. The CDR3 DNA is TGTGCCAGCAGCTCCGAGGGTAGCGGGGGAATAGATACGCAGTATTTT.